Listed below are T cell receptor beta chains from one sample, sequenced in a study of T cells in Graves' hyperthyroidism and ophthalmopathy. MiXCR was run by TCRdb on the multiplex PCR reads, yielding one entry per CDR3 protein. Of roughly 170,000 distinct CDR3 sequences listed, over 7.5% are singletons. The sequenced sample consisted of blood. The receptors were sampled from a woman in her late teens or twenties with Graves' hyperthyroidism that later progressed to Graves' ophthalmopathy. CDR3s include the opening cysteine and the closing phenylalanine or tryptophan. D genes are given only for firm matches. Clone size is shown for a subset of rows, as once, few, many or a class of expanded clone.

size	J	length	V	D	DNA	CDR3
few	TRBJ2-7	18	TRBV3-1	TRBD1	TGTGCCAGCAGCCAAGGGAGGACAGGGAGTGTCGTGTCCTACGAGCAGTACTTC	CASSQGRTGSVVSYEQYF
many	TRBJ1-5	18	TRBV20-1	TRBD1	TGCAGTGCCTATGGTTTTGGGGACAGCAGATCAAGCAATCAGCCCCAGCATTTT	CSAYGFGDSRSSNQPQHF
few	TRBJ2-1	12	TRBV20-1	.	TGCAGTTCCATGGGTTCCTACAATGAGCAGTTCTTC	CSSMGSYNEQFF
many	TRBJ2-1	15	TRBV7-9	TRBD1	TGTGCCAGCAGCTCAACGGGGACAGGGAACAATGAGCAGTTCTTC	CASSSTGTGNNEQFF
many	TRBJ1-2	11	TRBV28	.	TGTGCCAGCAGCAGTCCGCGGAGCTACACCTTC	CASSSPRSYTF
many	TRBJ2-2	14	TRBV9	.	TGTGCCAGCAGCGTGAGGAGGGCGGGCGGGGAGCTGTTTTTT	CASSVRRAGGELFF
.	TRBJ2-7	18	TRBV7-9	TRBD2	TGTGCCAGCAGCGCCCGGACTAGCGGGAGCCGAAGCTCCTACGAGCAGTACTTC	CASSARTSGSRSSYEQYF
many	TRBJ1-5	13	TRBV7-6	.	TGTGCCAGCAGCTTCTTCGGGCTAGAGCCCCAGCATTTT	CASSFFGLEPQHF
many	TRBJ2-7	13	TRBV20-1	TRBD1	TGCAGTGCCATTGGACAGGGGTCGTACGAGCAGTACTTC	CSAIGQGSYEQYF
many	TRBJ2-2	12	TRBV20-1	.	TGCAGTGCTAGAGTCGGCCCCGGGGAGCTGTTTTTT	CSARVGPGELFF
many	TRBJ2-2	14	TRBV7-3	TRBD1	TGTGCCAGCAGCCCAGGGGGCTTTAGCGGGGAGCTGTTTTTT	CASSPGGFSGELFF
many	TRBJ1-5	15	TRBV28	.	TGTGCCAGCAGAGTAGGTCTCCGTAGCAATCAGCCCCAGCATTTT	CASRVGLRSNQPQHF
many	TRBJ2-2	15	TRBV7-9	.	TGTGCCAGCAGCCCCCGGCAGGGAATCGCCGGGGAGCTGTTTTTT	CASSPRQGIAGELFF
.	TRBJ2-1	14	TRBV10-3	TRBD2	TGTGCCATCCAGCGGGGGAGATCCTACAATGAGCAGTTCTTC	CAIQRGRSYNEQFF